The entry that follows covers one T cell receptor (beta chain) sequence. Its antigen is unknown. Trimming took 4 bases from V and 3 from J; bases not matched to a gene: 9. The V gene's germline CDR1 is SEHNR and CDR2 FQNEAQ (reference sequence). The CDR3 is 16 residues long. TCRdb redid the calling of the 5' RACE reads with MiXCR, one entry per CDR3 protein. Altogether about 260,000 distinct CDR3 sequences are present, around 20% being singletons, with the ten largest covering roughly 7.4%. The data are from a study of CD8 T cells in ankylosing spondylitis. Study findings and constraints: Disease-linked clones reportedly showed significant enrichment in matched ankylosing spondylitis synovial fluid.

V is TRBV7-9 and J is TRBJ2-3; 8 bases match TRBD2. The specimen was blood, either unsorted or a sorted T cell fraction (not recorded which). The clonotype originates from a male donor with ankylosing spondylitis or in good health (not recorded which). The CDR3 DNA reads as TGTGCCAGCAGCTCCCATAGCGGGAAAAGAACAGATACGCAGTATTTT. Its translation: CASSSHSGKRTDTQYF.